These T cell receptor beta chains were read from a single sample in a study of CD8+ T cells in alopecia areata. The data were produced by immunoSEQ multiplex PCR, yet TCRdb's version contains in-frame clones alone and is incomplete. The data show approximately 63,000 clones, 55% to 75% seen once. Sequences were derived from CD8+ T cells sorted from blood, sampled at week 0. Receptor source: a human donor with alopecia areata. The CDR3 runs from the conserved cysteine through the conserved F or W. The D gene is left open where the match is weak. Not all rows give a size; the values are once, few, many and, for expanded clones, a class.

CDR3: CASSPSERGLMNTEAFF; DNA: TGTGCCAGCAGCCCTTCTGAAAGGGGACTCATGAACACTGAAGCTTTCTTT; J: TRBJ1-1; V: TRBV27; size: NA; length: 17; D: NA
CDR3: CASSLAGGTNNEQFF; DNA: TGTGCCAGCAGTTTAGCGGGCGGGACTAACAATGAGCAGTTCTTC; J: TRBJ2-1; V: TRBV6-5; size: NA; length: 15; D: TRBD2
CDR3: CATSRDRLTQETQYF; DNA: TGTGCCACCAGCAGAGATAGGCTGACCCAAGAGACCCAGTACTTC; J: TRBJ2-5; V: TRBV15; size: few; length: 15; D: NA
CDR3: CASSESYEQYF; DNA: TGTGCCAGCAGTGAATCCTACGAGCAGTACTTC; J: TRBJ2-7; V: TRBV25-1; size: NA; length: 11; D: NA
CDR3: CSVEWSGGYQETQYF; DNA: TGCAGCGTTGAGTGGTCAGGGGGCTACCAAGAGACCCAGTACTTC; J: TRBJ2-5; V: TRBV29-1; size: NA; length: 15; D: TRBD1
CDR3: CASSSGANVLTF; DNA: TGTGCCAGCTCCTCTGGGGCCAACGTCCTGACTTTC; J: TRBJ2-6; V: TRBV27; size: NA; length: 12; D: NA
CDR3: CASTLLLNTDTQYF; DNA: TGTGCCAGCACCCTCCTCCTTAACACAGATACGCAGTATTTT; J: TRBJ2-3; V: TRBV28; size: NA; length: 14; D: NA
CDR3: CASSIGILEAFF; DNA: TGTGCCAGTAGTATTGGGATACTTGAAGCTTTCTTT; J: TRBJ1-1; V: TRBV19; size: NA; length: 12; D: NA
CDR3: CASSVGPGGSPLHF; DNA: TGTGCCAGTAGTGTGGGACCCGGAGGTTCACCCCTCCACTTT; J: TRBJ1-6; V: TRBV19; size: NA; length: 14; D: NA
CDR3: CSVEAKGWSQETQYF; DNA: TGCAGCGTTGAAGCCAAGGGATGGTCCCAAGAGACCCAGTACTTC; J: TRBJ2-5; V: TRBV29-1; size: NA; length: 15; D: NA
CDR3: CASSQTQYNEQFF; DNA: TGTGCCAGCAGCCAGACTCAATACAATGAGCAGTTCTTC; J: TRBJ2-1; V: TRBV13; size: NA; length: 13; D: NA
CDR3: CACRTSRVYNEQFF; DNA: TGTGCCTGTCGGACTAGCCGGGTCTACAATGAGCAGTTCTTC; J: TRBJ2-1; V: TRBV30; size: NA; length: 14; D: TRBD2
CDR3: CASSLARSRVKYNEQFF; DNA: TGTGCCAGCAGCTTGGCCAGATCGCGGGTTAAATACAATGAGCAGTTCTTC; J: TRBJ2-1; V: TRBV14; size: NA; length: 17; D: NA
CDR3: CASSLSAGELFF; DNA: TGCGCCAGCAGCCTGTCGGCCGGGGAGCTGTTTTTT; J: TRBJ2-2; V: TRBV5-1; size: NA; length: 12; D: NA
CDR3: CASSLEGGVITEAFF; DNA: TGTGCCAGCAGCTTGGAGGGAGGGGTAATCACTGAAGCTTTCTTT; J: TRBJ1-1; V: TRBV5-4; size: NA; length: 15; D: NA
CDR3: CASSVETRVTDTQYF; DNA: TGTGCCAGCAGCGTTGAGACTAGGGTCACAGATACGCAGTATTTT; J: TRBJ2-3; V: TRBV9; size: few; length: 15; D: NA
CDR3: CSVEGAMASTDTQYF; DNA: TGCAGCGTTGAGGGGGCGATGGCTAGCACAGATACGCAGTATTTT; J: TRBJ2-3; V: TRBV29-1; size: NA; length: 15; D: NA
CDR3: CAWSGYNRDRRPTDTQYF; DNA: TGTGCCTGGAGTGGATACAATCGGGACAGGCGGCCCACAGATACGCAGTATTTT; J: TRBJ2-3; V: TRBV30; size: NA; length: 18; D: TRBD1
CDR3: CASSATLYQETQYF; DNA: TGTGCCAGCAGTGCGACACTGTACCAAGAGACCCAGTACTTC; J: TRBJ2-5; V: TRBV27; size: NA; length: 14; D: NA
CDR3: CASSQESIGTGGAETQYF; DNA: TGTGCCAGCAGCCAAGAGTCGATTGGGACAGGGGGCGCGGAGACCCAGTACTTC; J: TRBJ2-5; V: TRBV14; size: NA; length: 18; D: TRBD1
CDR3: CSVWDSSYEQYF; DNA: TGCAGCGTTTGGGACAGCTCCTACGAGCAGTACTTC; J: TRBJ2-7; V: TRBV29-1; size: NA; length: 12; D: TRBD1
CDR3: CASRLGTGDTGELFF; DNA: TGTGCCAGCAGGCTCGGGACAGGGGACACCGGGGAGCTGTTTTTT; J: TRBJ2-2; V: TRBV7-3; size: once; length: 15; D: TRBD1
CDR3: CASSLSFGTGENYGYTF; DNA: TGCGCCAGCAGCTTGTCCTTCGGGACAGGGGAAAACTATGGCTACACCTTC; J: TRBJ1-2; V: TRBV5-1; size: few; length: 17; D: TRBD1
CDR3: CASRTGEWTEAFF; DNA: TGCGCCAGCAGGACGGGAGAATGGACTGAAGCTTTCTTT; J: TRBJ1-1; V: TRBV5-1; size: few; length: 13; D: NA
CDR3: CARDRRENTGELFF; DNA: TGTGCCAGGGACAGACGAGAGAACACCGGGGAGCTGTTTTTT; J: TRBJ2-2; V: TRBV7-9; size: NA; length: 14; D: NA
CDR3: CATSRGTSDRETQYF; DNA: TGTGCCACCAGCAGAGGGACTAGCGACCGAGAGACCCAGTACTTC; J: TRBJ2-5; V: TRBV15; size: few; length: 15; D: TRBD2
CDR3: CASSQEGETQYF; DNA: TGTGCCAGCAGCCAAGAGGGTGAGACCCAGTACTTC; J: TRBJ2-5; V: TRBV4-2; size: NA; length: 12; D: NA
CDR3: CASSQYRGTNTEAFF; DNA: TGCGCCAGCAGCCAATACAGGGGGACGAACACTGAAGCTTTCTTT; J: TRBJ1-1; V: TRBV4-1; size: NA; length: 15; D: TRBD1
CDR3: CAWSGGTGIDEQYF; DNA: TGTGCCTGGAGTGGGGGGACAGGGATCGACGAGCAGTACTTC; J: TRBJ2-7; V: TRBV30; size: NA; length: 14; D: TRBD1
CDR3: CASRRTTPGTGAYEQYF; DNA: TGCGCCAGCAGGCGTACTACTCCCGGGACAGGGGCCTACGAGCAGTACTTC; J: TRBJ2-7; V: TRBV23-1; size: few; length: 17; D: TRBD1
CDR3: CASSLGVSSALEQYF; DNA: TGTGCCAGCAGCTTAGGAGTAAGTAGCGCTCTCGAGCAGTACTTC; J: TRBJ2-7; V: TRBV11-1; size: NA; length: 15; D: NA
CDR3: CASSPQVAQETQYF; DNA: TGTGCCAGCTCACCACAAGTGGCGCAGGAGACCCAGTACTTC; J: TRBJ2-5; V: TRBV18; size: NA; length: 14; D: NA
CDR3: CSVETGYQETQYF; DNA: TGCAGCGTAGAAACAGGTTACCAAGAGACCCAGTACTTC; J: TRBJ2-5; V: TRBV29-1; size: NA; length: 13; D: NA
CDR3: CASSHTSGADTGELFF; DNA: TGTGCCAGCAGCCACACTAGCGGGGCCGACACCGGGGAGCTGTTTTTT; J: TRBJ2-2; V: TRBV9; size: NA; length: 16; D: TRBD2
CDR3: CSAWDQYGYTF; DNA: TGCAGTGCTTGGGATCAATATGGCTACACCTTC; J: TRBJ1-2; V: TRBV20-1; size: NA; length: 11; D: NA
CDR3: CASSSEDRGGYEQYF; DNA: TGTGCCAGCAGCTCCGAGGACAGGGGCGGCTACGAGCAGTACTTC; J: TRBJ2-7; V: TRBV7-9; size: NA; length: 15; D: TRBD1
CDR3: CASSEIQDRGYTF; DNA: TGTGCCAGCAGTGAAATACAGGACAGAGGCTACACCTTC; J: TRBJ1-2; V: TRBV25-1; size: NA; length: 13; D: NA
CDR3: CASSQEEGYQETQYF; DNA: TGCGCCAGCAGCCAAGAGGAGGGCTATCAAGAGACCCAGTACTTC; J: TRBJ2-5; V: TRBV4-3; size: few; length: 15; D: NA
CDR3: CASRTGADTQYF; DNA: TGTGCCAGCAGGACAGGGGCAGATACGCAGTATTTT; J: TRBJ2-3; V: TRBV6-6; size: NA; length: 12; D: TRBD1
CDR3: CASSLDIYTDTQYF; DNA: TGTGCCAGCAGCTTGGACATCTACACAGATACGCAGTATTTT; J: TRBJ2-3; V: TRBV5-6; size: few; length: 14; D: NA
CDR3: CSVARDTGELFF; DNA: TGCAGCGTTGCCAGGGACACCGGGGAGCTGTTTTTT; J: TRBJ2-2; V: TRBV29-1; size: NA; length: 12; D: NA
CDR3: CASSLLAGVAYEQYF; DNA: TGTGCCAGCAGCTTACTGGCCGGGGTCGCCTACGAGCAGTACTTC; J: TRBJ2-7; V: TRBV13; size: few; length: 15; D: NA
CDR3: CASSGQHLQETQYF; DNA: TGTGCCAGCAGCGGTCAACATCTCCAAGAGACCCAGTACTTC; J: TRBJ2-5; V: TRBV13; size: few; length: 14; D: NA
CDR3: CASGQGSHQPQHF; DNA: TGTGCCTCGGGGCAGGGGTCTCATCAGCCCCAGCATTTT; J: TRBJ1-5; V: TRBV30; size: few; length: 13; D: NA
CDR3: CASSQKAGGGETQYF; DNA: TGCGCCAGCAGCCAGAAAGCAGGGGGGGGAGAGACCCAGTACTTC; J: TRBJ2-5; V: TRBV4-1; size: NA; length: 15; D: NA
CDR3: CASSQDRSGTLRPEQFF; DNA: TGCGCCAGCAGCCAAGACCGCTCCGGGACATTACGACCTGAGCAGTTCTTC; J: TRBJ2-1; V: TRBV4-1; size: NA; length: 17; D: NA
CDR3: CASSTRQGNTEAFF; DNA: TGTGCCAGCAGTACCAGACAGGGGAACACTGAAGCTTTCTTT; J: TRBJ1-1; V: TRBV6-6; size: NA; length: 14; D: TRBD1
CDR3: CASSPWDTTNTEAFF; DNA: TGCGCCAGCAGCCCCTGGGACACCACGAACACTGAAGCTTTCTTT; J: TRBJ1-1; V: TRBV4-1; size: NA; length: 15; D: NA
CDR3: CSVEGELGYEQYF; DNA: TGCAGCGTTGAAGGAGAACTGGGCTACGAGCAGTACTTC; J: TRBJ2-7; V: TRBV29-1; size: few; length: 13; D: NA